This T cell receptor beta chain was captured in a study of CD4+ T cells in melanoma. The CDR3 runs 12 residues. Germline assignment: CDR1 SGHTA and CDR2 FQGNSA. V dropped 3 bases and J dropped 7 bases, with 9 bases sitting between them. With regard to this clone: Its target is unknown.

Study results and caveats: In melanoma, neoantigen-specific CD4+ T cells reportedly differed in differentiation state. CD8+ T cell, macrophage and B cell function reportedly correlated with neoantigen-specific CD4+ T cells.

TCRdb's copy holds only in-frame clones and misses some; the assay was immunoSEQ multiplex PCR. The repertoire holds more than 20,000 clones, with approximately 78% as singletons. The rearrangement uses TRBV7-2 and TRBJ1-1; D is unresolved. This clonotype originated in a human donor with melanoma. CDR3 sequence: CASSLRVGEAFF. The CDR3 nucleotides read TGTGCCAGCAGCTTGAGGGTTGGTGAAGCTTTCTTT.